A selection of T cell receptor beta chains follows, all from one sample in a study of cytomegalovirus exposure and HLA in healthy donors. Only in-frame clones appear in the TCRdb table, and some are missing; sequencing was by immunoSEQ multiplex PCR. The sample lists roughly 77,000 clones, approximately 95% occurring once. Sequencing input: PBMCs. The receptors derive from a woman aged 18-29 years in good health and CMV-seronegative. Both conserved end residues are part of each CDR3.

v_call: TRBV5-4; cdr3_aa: CASSSGGTSSYEQYF
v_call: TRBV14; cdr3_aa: CASSPRTGWRNTEAFF
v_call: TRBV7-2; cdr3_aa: CASSLDIGEQFF
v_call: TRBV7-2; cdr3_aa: CASSFDRGYQPQHF
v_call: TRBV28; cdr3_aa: CASSLIPSGTSYNEQFF
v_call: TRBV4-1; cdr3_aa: CASSQEASGVGEQYF
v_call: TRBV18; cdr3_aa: CASSYQGLGEKLFF
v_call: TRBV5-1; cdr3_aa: CASSLGGAEETQYF
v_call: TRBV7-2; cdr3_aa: CASSRGQGPNQPQHF
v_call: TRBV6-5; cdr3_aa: CASSYSSFTGGSGAFF
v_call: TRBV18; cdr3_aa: CASSPGLSGTGAYNEQFF
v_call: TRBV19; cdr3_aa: CASSLGQGAYGYTF
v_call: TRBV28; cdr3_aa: CASSLVSLTGIEGYTF
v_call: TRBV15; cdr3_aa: CATSRRTGGGQYF
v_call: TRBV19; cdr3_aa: CASSPGLGRPQYF
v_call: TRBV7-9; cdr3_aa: CASSLEAGGSYEQYF